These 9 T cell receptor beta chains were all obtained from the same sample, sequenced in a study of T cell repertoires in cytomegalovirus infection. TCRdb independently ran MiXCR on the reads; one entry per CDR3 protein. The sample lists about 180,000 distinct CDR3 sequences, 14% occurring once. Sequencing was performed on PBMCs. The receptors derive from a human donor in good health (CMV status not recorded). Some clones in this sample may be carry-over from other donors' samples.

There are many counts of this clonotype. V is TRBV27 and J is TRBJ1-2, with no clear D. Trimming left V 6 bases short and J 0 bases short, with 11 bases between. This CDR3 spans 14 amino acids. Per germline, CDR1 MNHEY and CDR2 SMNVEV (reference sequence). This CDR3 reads CASRPGGSNYGYTF. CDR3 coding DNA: TGTGCCAGCAGGCCCGGAGGATCTAACTATGGCTACACCTTC.

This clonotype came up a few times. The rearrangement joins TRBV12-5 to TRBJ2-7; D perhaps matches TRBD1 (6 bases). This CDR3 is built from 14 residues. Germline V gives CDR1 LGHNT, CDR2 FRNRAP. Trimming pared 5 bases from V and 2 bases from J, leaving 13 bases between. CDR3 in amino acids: CASGPPGTPYEQYF. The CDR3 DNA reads TGTGCTAGTGGTCCCCCCGGGACACCCTACGAGCAGTACTTC. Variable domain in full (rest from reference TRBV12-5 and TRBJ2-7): DARVTQTPRHKVTEMGQEVTMRCQPILGHNTVFWYRQTMMQGLELLAYFRNRAPLDDSGMPKDRFSAEMPDATLATLKIQPSEPRDSAVYFCASGPPGTPYEQYFGPGTRLTVT.

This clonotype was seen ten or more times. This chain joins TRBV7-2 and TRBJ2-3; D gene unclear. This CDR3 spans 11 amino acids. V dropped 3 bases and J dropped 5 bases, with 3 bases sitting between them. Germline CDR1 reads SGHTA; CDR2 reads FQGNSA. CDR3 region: CASSFLDTQYF. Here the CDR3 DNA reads TGTGCCAGCAGCTTTCTAGATACGCAGTATTTT.

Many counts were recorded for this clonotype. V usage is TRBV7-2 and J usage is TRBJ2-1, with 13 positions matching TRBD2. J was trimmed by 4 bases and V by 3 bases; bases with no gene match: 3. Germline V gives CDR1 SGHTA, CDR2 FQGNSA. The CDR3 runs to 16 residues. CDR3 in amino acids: CASSFGLAGAYNEQFF. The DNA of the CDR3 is TGTGCCAGCAGCTTTGGACTAGCGGGAGCGTACAATGAGCAGTTCTTC.

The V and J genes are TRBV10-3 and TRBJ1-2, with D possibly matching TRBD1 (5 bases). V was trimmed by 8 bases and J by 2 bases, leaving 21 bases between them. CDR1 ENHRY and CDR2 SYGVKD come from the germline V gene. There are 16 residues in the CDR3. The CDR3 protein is CAIARGDGKSNYGYTF. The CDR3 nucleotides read TGTGCCATCGCTCGTGGGGACGGCAAATCCAACTATGGCTACACCTTC.

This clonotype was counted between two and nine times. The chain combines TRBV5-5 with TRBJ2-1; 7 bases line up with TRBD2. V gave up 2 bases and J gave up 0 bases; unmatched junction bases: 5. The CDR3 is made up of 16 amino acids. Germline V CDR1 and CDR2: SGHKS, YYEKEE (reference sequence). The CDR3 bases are TGTGCCAGCAGCTTACGTGGGGGGGACTCCTACAATGAGCAGTTCTTC. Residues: CASSLRGGDSYNEQFF.

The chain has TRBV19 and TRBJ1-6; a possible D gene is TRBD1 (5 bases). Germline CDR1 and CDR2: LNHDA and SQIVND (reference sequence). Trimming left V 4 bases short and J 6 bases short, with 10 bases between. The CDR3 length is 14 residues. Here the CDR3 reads CASSTPGGNSPLHF. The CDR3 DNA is TGTGCCAGTAGTACGCCCGGGGGTAATTCACCCCTCCACTTT.

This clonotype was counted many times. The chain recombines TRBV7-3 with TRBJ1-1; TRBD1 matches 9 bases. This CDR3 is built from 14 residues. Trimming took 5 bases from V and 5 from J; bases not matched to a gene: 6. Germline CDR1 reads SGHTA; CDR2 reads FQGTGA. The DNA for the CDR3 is TGTGCCAGCAGCGTACAGGGGGCCGGGACTGAAGCTTTCTTT. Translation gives CASSVQGAGTEAFF.

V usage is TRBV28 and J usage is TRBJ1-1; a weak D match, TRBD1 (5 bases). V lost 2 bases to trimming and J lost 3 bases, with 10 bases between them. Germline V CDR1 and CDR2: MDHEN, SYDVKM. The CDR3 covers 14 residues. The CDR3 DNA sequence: TGTGCCAGCAGTTTAGGGGGGATCGACACTGAAGCTTTCTTT. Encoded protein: CASSLGGIDTEAFF.